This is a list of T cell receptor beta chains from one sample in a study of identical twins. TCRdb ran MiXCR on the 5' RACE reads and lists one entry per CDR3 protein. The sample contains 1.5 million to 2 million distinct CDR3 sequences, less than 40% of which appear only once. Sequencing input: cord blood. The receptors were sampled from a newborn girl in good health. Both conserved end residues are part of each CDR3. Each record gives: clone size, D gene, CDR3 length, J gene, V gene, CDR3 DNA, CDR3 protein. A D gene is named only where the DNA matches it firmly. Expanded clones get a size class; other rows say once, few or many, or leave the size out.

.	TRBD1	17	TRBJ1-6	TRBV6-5	TGTGCCAGCAGTTACCTGAACCCAGGGGGGGGGAATTCACCCCTCCACTTT	CASSYLNPGGGNSPLHF
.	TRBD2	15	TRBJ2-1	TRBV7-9	TGTGCCAGCAGCCCTGCTAGCGGGGGGCCCGATGAGCAGTTCTTC	CASSPASGGPDEQFF
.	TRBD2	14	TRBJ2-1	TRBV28	TGTGCCAGCAGTCATAGCGGGAGTGAGGATGAGCGGTTCTTC	CASSHSGSEDERFF
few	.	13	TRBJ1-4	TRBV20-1	TGCAGTGCTAGGAAAGGGAGAAATGAAAAACTGTTTTTT	CSARKGRNEKLFF
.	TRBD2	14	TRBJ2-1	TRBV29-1	TGCAGCGTACCCCTAGCGGGAGGGGTCAATGAGCAGTTCTTC	CSVPLAGGVNEQFF
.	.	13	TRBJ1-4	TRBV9	TGTGCCAGCAGCGTATCAGGGGAGGAAAAACTGTTTTTT	CASSVSGEEKLFF
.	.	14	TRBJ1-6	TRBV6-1	TGTGCCAGCAGTGAAGCGCAGGATAATTCACCCCTCCACTTT	CASSEAQDNSPLHF
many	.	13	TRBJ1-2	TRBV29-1	TGCAGCGTTGCAGGGAACCCGAACTATGGCTACACCTTC	CSVAGNPNYGYTF
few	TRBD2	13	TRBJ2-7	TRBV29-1	TGCAGCGCTCGGGGGGGGAAGGACTACGAGCAGTACTTC	CSARGGKDYEQYF
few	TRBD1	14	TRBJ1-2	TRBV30	TGTGCCTGGAGTGTACGGACAGGGGTTTTTGGCTACACCTTC	CAWSVRTGVFGYTF
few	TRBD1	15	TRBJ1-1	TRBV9	TGTGCCAGCAGCGTAGGGGACAGGGTAAACACTGAAGCTTTCTTT	CASSVGDRVNTEAFF
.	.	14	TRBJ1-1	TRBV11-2	TGTGCCAGCAGCTTTTTAGGGATGAACACTGAAGCTTTCTTT	CASSFLGMNTEAFF
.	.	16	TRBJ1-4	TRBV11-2	TGTGCCAGCAGCTTAGCTACAGGCCTCCCTAATGAAAAACTGTTTTTT	CASSLATGLPNEKLFF
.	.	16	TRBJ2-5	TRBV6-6	TGTGCCAGCAGTTCTGGGGAGGAAGCGCCGCGAGAGACCCAGTACTTC	CASSSGEEAPRETQYF
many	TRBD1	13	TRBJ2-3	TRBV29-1	TGCAGCGTTGAGGACAGGGTGGTAGATACGCAGTATTTT	CSVEDRVVDTQYF
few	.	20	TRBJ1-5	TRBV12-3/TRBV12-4	TGTGCCAGCAGTTTTACCCGTCCACCCAACAAACAGGGAGGCAATCAGCCCCAGCATTTT	CASSFTRPPNKQGGNQPQHF
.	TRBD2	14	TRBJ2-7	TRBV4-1	TGCGCCAGCAGCCCCGGGGGACTAGACGTCGAGCAGTACTTC	CASSPGGLDVEQYF
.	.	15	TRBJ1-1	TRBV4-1	TGCGCCAGCAGCCATGGGGACAACATGAACACTGAAGCTTTCTTT	CASSHGDNMNTEAFF
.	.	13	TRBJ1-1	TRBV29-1	TGCAGCGTTGGCCCCCGGGGCAACGGTGAAGCTTTCTTT	CSVGPRGNGEAFF
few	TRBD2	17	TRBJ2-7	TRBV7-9	TGTGCCAGCAGCTTAATTCCGACTAGCGGGTCCTCCTACGAGCAGTACTTC	CASSLIPTSGSSYEQYF
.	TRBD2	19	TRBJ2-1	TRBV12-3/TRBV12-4	TGTGCCAGCAGCTTCGAAATTACTAGCGGGAGCGGCTCCTACAATGAGCAGTTCTTC	CASSFEITSGSGSYNEQFF
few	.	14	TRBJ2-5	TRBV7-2	TGTGCCAGCAGCTTAGAACGCGTTCGGGAGACCCAGTACTTC	CASSLERVRETQYF
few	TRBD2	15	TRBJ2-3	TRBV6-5	TGTGCCAGCAGTAATAGCGGGAGAGACACAGATACGCAGTATTTT	CASSNSGRDTDTQYF
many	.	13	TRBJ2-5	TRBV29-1	TGCAGCGTGGCCCAGCGCATACAAGAGACCCAGTACTTC	CSVAQRIQETQYF
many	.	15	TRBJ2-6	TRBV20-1	TGCAGTGCTCTGCCTGGACTCTCTGGGGCCAACGTCCTGACTTTC	CSALPGLSGANVLTF
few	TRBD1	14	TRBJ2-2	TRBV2	TGTGCCAGCTTGGACAGGGGAAACACCGGGGAGCTGTTTTTT	CASLDRGNTGELFF
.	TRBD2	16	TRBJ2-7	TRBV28	TGTGCCAGCAGTTTGGGGGGGACTAGCGGTACCTACGAGCAGTACTTC	CASSLGGTSGTYEQYF
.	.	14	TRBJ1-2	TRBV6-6	TGTGCCAGCATGATGACCGGGTGGCTCTATGGCTACACCTTC	CASMMTGWLYGYTF
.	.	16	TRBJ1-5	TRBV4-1	TGCGCCAGCAGCCAGACCGTGGTTTCCTCAGATCAGCCCCAGCATTTT	CASSQTVVSSDQPQHF
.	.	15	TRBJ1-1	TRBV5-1	TGCGCCAGCAGCAGGCTCAAATCGGGTGGCACTGAAGCTTTCTTT	CASSRLKSGGTEAFF
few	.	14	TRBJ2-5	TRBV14	TGTGCCAGCAGCCGAAGACAGATCCAAGAGACCCAGTACTTC	CASSRRQIQETQYF
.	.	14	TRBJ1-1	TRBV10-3	TGTGCCATCAGTGAGGGGCAGAAGAACACTGAAGCTTTCTTT	CAISEGQKNTEAFF
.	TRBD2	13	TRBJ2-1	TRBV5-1	TGCGCCAGCAGCTACGGACTAGGGAATGAGCAGTTCTTC	CASSYGLGNEQFF
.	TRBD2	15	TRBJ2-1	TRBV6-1	TGTGCCAGCCGCCCTCGGGGGGGGCGGTACAATGAGCAGTTCTTC	CASRPRGGRYNEQFF